The source of this TCR beta chain is a study of Graves' ophthalmopathy and Graves' hyperthyroidism. Moderate-to-severe activity, CAS ≥3, NOSPECS ≥4 and a duration under 3 months were seen in donors with ophthalmopathy. Clinicians diagnosed using symptoms, serum thyroxine, TRAb, thyroid ultrasound and orbital computed tomography. The CDR3 consists of 13 residues. The V gene's germline CDR1 is MGHDK and CDR2 SYGVNS. V dropped 3 bases and J dropped 4 bases, with 9 bases sitting between them. Study-level results: Researchers report that a 13-signature model separated ophthalmopathy from stable hyperthyroidism, posting around 90% sensitivity and roughly 81% specificity.

RNA transcripts served as template for amplifying TCR beta CDR3 sequences. First-round RT-PCR used HTBI primers; second-round multiplex PCR followed. TCRdb used MiXCR to reprocess the multiplex PCR reads, holding one entry per CDR3 protein. This table holds roughly 160,000 distinct CDR3 sequences, less than 45% found once. As concerns this clonotype: Its antigen is currently unknown.

Sample: peripheral blood. The sequence was obtained from a woman in her forties with Graves' ophthalmopathy. This sequence joins TRBV25-1 and TRBJ1-1; D gene ambiguous. The CDR3 protein is CASSDFPGTEAFF. For the CDR3, the DNA is TGTGCCAGCAGTGATTTCCCGGGCACTGAAGCTTTCTTT.